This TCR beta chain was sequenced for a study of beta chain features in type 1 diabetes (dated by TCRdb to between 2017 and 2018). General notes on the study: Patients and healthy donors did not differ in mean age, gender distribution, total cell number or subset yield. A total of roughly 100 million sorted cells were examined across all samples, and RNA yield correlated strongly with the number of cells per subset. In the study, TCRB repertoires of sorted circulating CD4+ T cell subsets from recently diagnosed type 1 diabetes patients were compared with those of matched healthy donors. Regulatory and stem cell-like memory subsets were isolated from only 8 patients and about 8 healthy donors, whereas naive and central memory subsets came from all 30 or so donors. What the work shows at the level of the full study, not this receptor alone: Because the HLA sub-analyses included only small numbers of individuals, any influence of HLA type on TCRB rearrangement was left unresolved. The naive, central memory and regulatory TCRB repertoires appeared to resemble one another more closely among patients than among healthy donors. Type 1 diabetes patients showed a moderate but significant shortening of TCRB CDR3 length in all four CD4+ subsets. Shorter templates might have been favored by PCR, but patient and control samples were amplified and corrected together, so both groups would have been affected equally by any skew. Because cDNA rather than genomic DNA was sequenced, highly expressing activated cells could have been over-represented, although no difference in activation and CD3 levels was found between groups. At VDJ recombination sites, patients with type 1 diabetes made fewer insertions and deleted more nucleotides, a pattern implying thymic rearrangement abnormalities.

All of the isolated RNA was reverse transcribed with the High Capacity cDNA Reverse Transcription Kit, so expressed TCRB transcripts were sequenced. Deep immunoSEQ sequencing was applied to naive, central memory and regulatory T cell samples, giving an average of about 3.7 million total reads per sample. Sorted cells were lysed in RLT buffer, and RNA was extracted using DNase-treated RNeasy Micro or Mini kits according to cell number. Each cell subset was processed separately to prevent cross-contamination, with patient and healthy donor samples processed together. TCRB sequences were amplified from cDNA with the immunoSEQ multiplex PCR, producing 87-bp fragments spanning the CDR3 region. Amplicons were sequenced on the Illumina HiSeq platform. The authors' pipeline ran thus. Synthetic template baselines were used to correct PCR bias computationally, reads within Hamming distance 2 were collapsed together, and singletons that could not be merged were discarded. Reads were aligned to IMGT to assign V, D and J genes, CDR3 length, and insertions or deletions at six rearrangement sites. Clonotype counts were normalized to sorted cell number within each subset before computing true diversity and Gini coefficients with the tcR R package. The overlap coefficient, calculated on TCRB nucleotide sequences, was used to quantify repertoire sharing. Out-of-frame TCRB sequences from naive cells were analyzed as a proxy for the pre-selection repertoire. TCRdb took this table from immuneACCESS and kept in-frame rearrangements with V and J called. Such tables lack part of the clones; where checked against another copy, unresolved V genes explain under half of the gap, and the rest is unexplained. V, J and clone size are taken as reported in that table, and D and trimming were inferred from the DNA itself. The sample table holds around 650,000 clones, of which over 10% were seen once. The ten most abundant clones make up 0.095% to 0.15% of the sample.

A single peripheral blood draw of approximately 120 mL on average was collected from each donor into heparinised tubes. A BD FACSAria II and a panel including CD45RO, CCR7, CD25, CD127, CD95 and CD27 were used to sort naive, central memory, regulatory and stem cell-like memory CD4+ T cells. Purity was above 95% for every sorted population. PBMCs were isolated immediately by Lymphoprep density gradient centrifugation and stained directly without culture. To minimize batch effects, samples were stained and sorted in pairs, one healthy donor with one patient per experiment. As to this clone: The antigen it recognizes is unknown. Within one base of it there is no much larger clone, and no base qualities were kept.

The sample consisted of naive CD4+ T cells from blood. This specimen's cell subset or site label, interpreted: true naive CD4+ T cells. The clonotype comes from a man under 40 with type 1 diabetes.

The CDR3 has the sequence CASSKGHRHRPSSSYEQYF. The nucleotide sequence is given as TGTGCCAGCAGCAAAGGCCACAGGCACCGCCCCTCTAGCTCCTACGAGCAGTACTTC. The chain is assembled from TRBV21-1 and TRBJ2-7; the D call of TRBD1 is as the table states it, not checked on the DNA. TRBV21-1 is a pseudogene. Spanning cysteine to phenylalanine, the CDR3 consists of 19 amino acids. Just the 57-base CDR3 DNA is kept, in frame starting at base 1.